This T cell receptor beta chain was observed in a study of cytomegalovirus exposure and HLA in healthy donors. Study-wide results and limits: The authors enumerated around 150 TCR beta chains as linked to cytomegalovirus. Most TCR sequences were seen very rarely across donors, but some public TCRs occurred in many.

Remarks on this clone: Its matching antigen is unknown.

Sequencing used immunoSEQ multiplex PCR; TCRdb keeps in-frame clones, though not all of them. The sample carries approximately 110,000 clones, about 94% recorded once. J lost 3 bases, V lost 11 bases, and 7 bases had no gene match. Germline V gives CDR1 MDHEN, CDR2 SYDVKM. The CDR3 sequence is 14 residues long. The genes are TRBV28 and TRBJ2-1; TRBD2 aligns across 10 bases. The TCR originated in a woman aged 18-29 years in good health and CMV-seronegative. Material for sequencing was PBMCs. The DNA of the CDR3 is TGTGCCGCCACTCGACTAGCGGGCTACAATGAGCAGTTCTTC. It yields the protein CAATRLAGYNEQFF.